The clone carrying this T cell receptor (beta chain) was observed a few times. Its target is unknown. Two oligonucleotides, mixed equimolar, formed the beta constant-region primer covering TRBC1 and TRBC2. The ligated cDNA underwent four PCR rounds using SP2 and nested alpha and beta constant-region primers. A single record per CDR3 protein comes from TCRdb applying MiXCR to the UMI-ligation and nested PCR reads. This sample has over 110,000 distinct CDR3 sequences; about 20% occur once, and the top ten carry approximately 0.58%. Cells stained for CD3, CD4, CD8, CD45RA and CD27 were sorted into four subsets. This sample is drawn from a study of naive and memory T cell subsets. General study results and limits: Especially in CD8 cells, naive repertoires contained a few larger clonotypes, possibly CD45RA-re-expressing memory cells. Over 85% of naive TCR sequences appeared only once, unlike memory subsets.

Germline V CDR1 and CDR2: SQVTM, ANQGSEA. This CDR3 has 15 amino acids. V gave up 5 bases and J gave up 0 bases, with 13 bases separating them. The chain has TRBV29-1 and TRBJ1-4; D might be TRBD1 (5 bases). The sequenced sample was naive CD8+ T cells from blood. This clonotype originated in a human donor in good health. CDR3 DNA sequence: TGCAGCGTTAAGGGACCGGAAACAACTAATGAAAAACTGTTTTTT. Amino acid sequence: CSVKGPETTNEKLFF. Looking up the rest from reference TRBV29-1 and TRBJ1-4 gives the full variable domain: SAVISQKPSRDICQRGTSLTIQCQVDSQVTMMFWYRQQPGQSLTLIATANQGSEATYESGFVIDKFPISRPNLTFSTLTVSNMSPEDSSIYLCSVKGPETTNEKLFFGSGTQLSVL.